This paragraph covers one T cell receptor (beta chain) sequence. The sample belongs to a study of blood T cells in healthy people across ages. Across the whole study: With template switching, about one barcoded beta molecule was captured per two T cells.

The V gene lost 2 bases and the J gene lost 6 bases, with 13 bases spanning the gap. CDR1 is MNHEY and CDR2 is SVGAGI in the germline V gene. The CDR3 runs 14 residues. Alongside a J-beta primer mix, a sample-barcoded 5' primer served in a second PCR lasting 7 to 11 cycles. The template-switch adaptor, which had 12 random nucleotides, put a tag on each cDNA molecule. TCRdb called the 5' RACE reads again in MiXCR, with one record for every CDR3 protein. This sample has about 1.4 million distinct CDR3 sequences, with roughly 60% found just once. Sequencing input: blood. The rearrangement joins TRBV6-5 to TRBJ1-1; TRBD1 might be the D (6 bases). This receptor was obtained from a man younger than 35 in good health. The CDR3 bases are TGTGCCAGCAGTTACAGGGGGTCCGCGGCTGAAGCTTTCTTT. The encoded protein is CASSYRGSAAEAFF.